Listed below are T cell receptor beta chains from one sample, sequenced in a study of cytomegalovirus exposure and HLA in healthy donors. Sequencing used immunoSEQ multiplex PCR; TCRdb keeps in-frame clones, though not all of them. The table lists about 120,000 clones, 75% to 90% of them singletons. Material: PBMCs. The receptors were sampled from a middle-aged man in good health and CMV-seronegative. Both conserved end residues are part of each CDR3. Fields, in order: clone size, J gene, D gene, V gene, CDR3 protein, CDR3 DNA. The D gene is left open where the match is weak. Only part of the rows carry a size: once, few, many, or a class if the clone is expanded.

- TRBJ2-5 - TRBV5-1 CASSFGTVSPQGTQYF TGCGCCAGCAGCTTTGGTACCGTCAGTCCCCAGGGGACCCAGTACTTC
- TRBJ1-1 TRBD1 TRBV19 CASSRRTGDMNTEAFF TGTGCCAGTAGTAGAAGGACAGGGGACATGAACACTGAAGCTTTCTTT
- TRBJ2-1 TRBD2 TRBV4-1 CASSQGRGEVNEQFF TGCGCCAGCAGCCAAGGGCGGGGGGAAGTCAATGAGCAGTTCTTC
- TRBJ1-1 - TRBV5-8 CASSLGFVRDTEAFF TGTGCCAGCAGCTTGGGTTTCGTCAGGGACACTGAAGCTTTCTTT
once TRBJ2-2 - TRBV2 CASSADRTNTGELFF TGTGCCAGCAGCGCAGACAGGACGAACACCGGGGAGCTGTTTTTT
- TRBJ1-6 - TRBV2 CASGVSPLHF TGTGCCTCGGGAGTTTCACCCCTCCACTTT
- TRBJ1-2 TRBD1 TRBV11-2 CASSLTRTGDYGYTF TGTGCCAGCAGCTTAACTAGGACAGGGGACTATGGCTACACCTTC
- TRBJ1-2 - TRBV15 CATSRDISGWRQAGYTF TGTGCCACCAGCAGAGATATCAGTGGATGGCGACAGGCCGGCTACACCTTC
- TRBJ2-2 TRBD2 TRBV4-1 CASSPLLAGGGTGELFF TGCGCCAGCAGCCCGCTACTAGCGGGGGGGGGCACCGGGGAGCTGTTTTTT
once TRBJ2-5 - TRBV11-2 CASSPGAGEGETQYF TGTGCCAGCAGCCCGGGGGCGGGAGAGGGTGAGACCCAGTACTTC
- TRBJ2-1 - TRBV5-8 CASRGGWADRNEQFF TGTGCCAGCAGGGGTGGCTGGGCCGATAGGAATGAGCAGTTCTTC
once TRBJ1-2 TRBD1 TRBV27 CASSPVGQASYGYTF TGTGCCAGCAGTCCTGTCGGACAGGCCTCTTATGGCTACACCTTC
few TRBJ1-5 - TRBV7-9 CASSFGEYGHQPQHF TGTGCCAGCAGCTTCGGGGAATACGGGCATCAGCCCCAGCATTTT
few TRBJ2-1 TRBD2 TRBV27 CASFSGSAYNEQFF TGTGCCAGCTTTAGCGGGAGCGCTTACAATGAGCAGTTCTTC
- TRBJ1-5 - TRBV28 CASSFLRASQPQHF TGTGCCAGCAGTTTTTTGCGGGCGAGTCAGCCCCAGCATTTT
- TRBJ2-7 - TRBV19 CASGQLLSYEQYF TGTGCCAGTGGGCAATTACTCTCCTACGAGCAGTACTTC
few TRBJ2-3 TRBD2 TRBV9 CASSPDGTSGSTDTQYF TGTGCCAGCAGCCCAGACGGGACTAGCGGCAGCACAGATACGCAGTATTTT
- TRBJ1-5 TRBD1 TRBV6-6 CASSPGQGTRQPQHF TGTGCCAGCAGTCCGGGACAGGGGACCAGACAGCCCCAGCATTTT
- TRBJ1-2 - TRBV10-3 CAINGQLNYGYTF TGTGCCATCAACGGACAGTTGAACTATGGCTACACCTTC
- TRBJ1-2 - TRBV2 CASSAGNYGYTF TGTGCCAGCAGTGCGGGAAACTATGGCTACACCTTC
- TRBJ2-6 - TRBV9 CASSPSEAGANVLTF TGTGCCAGCAGCCCTAGCGAGGCTGGGGCCAACGTCCTGACTTTC
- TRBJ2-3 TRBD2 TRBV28 CATQRPPGGDTDTQYF TGTGCCACCCAGAGACCGCCGGGAGGCGACACAGATACGCAGTATTTT
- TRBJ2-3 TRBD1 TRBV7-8 CASSLLTGGGDTQYF TGTGCCAGCAGCCTCCTGACAGGGGGAGGGGATACGCAGTATTTT
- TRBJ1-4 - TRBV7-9 CSSSLAPFLAEEKLFF TGTTCCAGCAGCTTAGCGCCCTTTCTGGCAGAAGAAAAACTGTTTTTT
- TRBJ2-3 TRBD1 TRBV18 CASSPGQGLGDTQYF TGTGCCAGCTCACCGGGACAGGGCCTGGGAGATACGCAGTATTTT
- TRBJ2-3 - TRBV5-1 CASSFLTDSTDTQYF TGCGCCAGCAGCTTTCTGACAGATAGCACAGATACGCAGTATTTT
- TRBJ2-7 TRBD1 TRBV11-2 CASSAGTGAGDEQYF TGTGCCAGCAGCGCCGGGACAGGGGCGGGCGACGAGCAGTACTTC
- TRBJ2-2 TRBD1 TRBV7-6 CASSSTGVIGGELFF TGTGCCAGCAGCTCGACAGGGGTGATCGGCGGGGAGCTGTTTTTT
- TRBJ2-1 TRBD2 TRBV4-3 CASSQDRTSGMGQFF TGCGCCAGCAGCCAAGATCGAACTAGCGGGATGGGACAGTTCTTC
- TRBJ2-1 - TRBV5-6 CASSPDFFEQFF TGTGCCAGCAGCCCGGACTTTTTTGAGCAGTTCTTC
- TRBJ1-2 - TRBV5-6 CASSLWFVDSEYGYTF TGTGCCAGCAGCTTGTGGTTTGTGGACAGCGAATATGGCTACACCTTC
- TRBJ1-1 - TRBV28 CASGEEGRRAFF TGTGCCAGCGGTGAAGAGGGCAGGCGAGCTTTCTTT
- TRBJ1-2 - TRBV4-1 CASSQADGQHYGYTF TGCGCCAGCAGCCAAGCCGACGGACAGCACTATGGCTACACCTTC
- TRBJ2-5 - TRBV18 CASSPQSGVGEQYF TGTGCCAGCTCACCACAGTCCGGGGTTGGAGAGCAGTACTTC
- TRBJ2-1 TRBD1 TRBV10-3 CAISDYRDSGTDEQFF TGTGCCATCAGTGACTACCGGGACAGTGGAACCGATGAGCAGTTCTTC
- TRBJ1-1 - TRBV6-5 CASSFWREKMNTEAFF TGTGCCAGCAGTTTTTGGAGAGAAAAGATGAACACTGAAGCTTTCTTT
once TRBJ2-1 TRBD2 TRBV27 CASTTGLAGGNEQFF TGTGCCAGCACCACAGGACTAGCGGGAGGCAATGAGCAGTTCTTC
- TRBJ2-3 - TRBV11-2 CASSFRGGRTDTQYF TGTGCCAGCAGCTTCCGCGGGGGCCGCACAGATACGCAGTATTTT
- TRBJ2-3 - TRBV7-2 CASSLRSAGSTDTQYF TGTGCCAGCAGCTTAAGATCGGCGGGGAGCACAGATACGCAGTATTTT
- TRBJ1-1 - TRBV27 CASSLLGQSPEAFF TGTGCCAGCAGTTTATTAGGACAATCCCCTGAAGCTTTCTTT
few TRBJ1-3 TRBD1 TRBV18 CASSPPGTGVGNTIYF TGTGCCAGCTCACCTCCCGGGACAGGGGTTGGAAACACCATATATTTT
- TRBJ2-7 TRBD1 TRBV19 CASSDQGAYEQYF TGTGCCAGTAGTGATCAGGGGGCTTACGAGCAGTACTTC
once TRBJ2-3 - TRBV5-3 CARSLSLAEATQYF TGTGCCAGAAGCTTGAGTCTAGCAGAAGCCACGCAGTATTTT
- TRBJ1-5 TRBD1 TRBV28 CASSLPGTGERHF TGTGCCAGCAGTTTACCCGGGACAGGGGAACGGCATTTT
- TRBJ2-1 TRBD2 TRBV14 CASSLSGGANEQFF TGTGCCAGCAGCCTGAGCGGGGGGGCGAATGAGCAGTTCTTC
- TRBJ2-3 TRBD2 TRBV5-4 CASSRTSGNTDTQYF TGTGCCAGCAGCCGGACTAGCGGGAACACAGATACGCAGTATTTT
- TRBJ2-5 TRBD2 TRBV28 CASRRAGGPRVQYF TGTGCCAGCAGACGAGCGGGAGGGCCTCGGGTCCAGTACTTC
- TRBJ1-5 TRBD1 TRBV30 CAWQGGNQPQHF TGTGCCTGGCAGGGGGGCAATCAGCCCCAGCATTTT
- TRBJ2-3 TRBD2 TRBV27 CASSGLAGDTNTQYF TGTGCCAGCAGCGGACTAGCGGGAGACACGAATACGCAGTATTTT
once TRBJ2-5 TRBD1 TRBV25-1 CATGQGASETQYF TGTGCCACCGGCCAGGGGGCGAGTGAGACCCAGTACTTC
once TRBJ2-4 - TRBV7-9 CASSTGAKNIQYF TGTGCCAGCAGTACCGGGGCCAAAAACATTCAGTACTTC
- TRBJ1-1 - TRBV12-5 CASGLSGTSGAFF TGTGCTAGTGGTTTGTCTGGGACTTCGGGAGCTTTCTTT
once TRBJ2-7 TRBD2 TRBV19 CASSPSGLAGSYEQYF TGTGCCAGTAGTCCGAGTGGACTAGCGGGGTCCTACGAGCAGTACTTC
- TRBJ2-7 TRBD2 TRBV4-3 CASSLSGGSDEQYF TGCGCCAGCAGCCTTAGCGGGGGGTCTGACGAGCAGTACTTC
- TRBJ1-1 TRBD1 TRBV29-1 CSVPVHRGGSNTEAFF TGCAGCGTTCCCGTACACAGGGGGGGGTCGAACACTGAAGCTTTCTTT
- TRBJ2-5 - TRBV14 CASSQDDSIQETQYF TGTGCCAGCAGCCAAGATGACAGCATACAAGAGACCCAGTACTTC
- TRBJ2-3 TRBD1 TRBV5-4 CASSLPEGTGADTQYF TGTGCCAGCAGCCTGCCCGAGGGGACAGGAGCAGATACGCAGTATTTT